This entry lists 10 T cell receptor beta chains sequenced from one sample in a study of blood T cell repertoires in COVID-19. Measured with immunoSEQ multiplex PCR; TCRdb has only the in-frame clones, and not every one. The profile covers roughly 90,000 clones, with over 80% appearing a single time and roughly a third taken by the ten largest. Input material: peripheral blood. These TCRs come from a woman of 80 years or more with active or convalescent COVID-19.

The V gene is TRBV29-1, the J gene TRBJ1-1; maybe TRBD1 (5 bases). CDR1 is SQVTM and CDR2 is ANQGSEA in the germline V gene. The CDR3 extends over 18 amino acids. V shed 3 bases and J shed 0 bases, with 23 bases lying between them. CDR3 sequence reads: CSVDAQRGIDFMNTEAFF. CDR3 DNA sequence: TGCAGCGTTGATGCACAGCGGGGGATAGACTTCATGAACACTGAAGCTTTCTTT. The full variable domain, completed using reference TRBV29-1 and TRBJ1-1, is SAVISQKPSRDICQRGTSLTIQCQVDSQVTMMFWYRQQPGQSLTLIATANQGSEATYESGFVIDKFPISRPNLTFSTLTVSNMSPEDSSIYLCSVDAQRGIDFMNTEAFFGQGTRLTVV.

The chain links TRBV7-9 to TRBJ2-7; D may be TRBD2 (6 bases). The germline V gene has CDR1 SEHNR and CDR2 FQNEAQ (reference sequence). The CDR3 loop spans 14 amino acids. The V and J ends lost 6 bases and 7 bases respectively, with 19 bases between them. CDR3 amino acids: CASRQTSSEGEQYF. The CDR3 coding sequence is TGTGCCAGCAGACAAACATCGTCGGAGGGGGAGCAGTACTTC.

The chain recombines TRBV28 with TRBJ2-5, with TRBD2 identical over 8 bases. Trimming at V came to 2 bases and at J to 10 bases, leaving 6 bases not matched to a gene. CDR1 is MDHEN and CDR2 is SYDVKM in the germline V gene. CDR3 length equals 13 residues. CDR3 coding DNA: TGTGCCAGCAGTTTAGGAGCGCGGGGGGACCAGTACTTC. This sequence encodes CASSLGARGDQYF.

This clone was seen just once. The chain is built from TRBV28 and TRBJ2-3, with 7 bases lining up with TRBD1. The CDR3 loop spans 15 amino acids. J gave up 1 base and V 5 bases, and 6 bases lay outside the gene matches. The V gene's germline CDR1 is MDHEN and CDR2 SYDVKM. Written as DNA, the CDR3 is TGTGCCAGCAGTCAAGGGGGCCTCGGCACAGATACGCAGTATTTT. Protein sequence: CASSQGGLGTDTQYF.

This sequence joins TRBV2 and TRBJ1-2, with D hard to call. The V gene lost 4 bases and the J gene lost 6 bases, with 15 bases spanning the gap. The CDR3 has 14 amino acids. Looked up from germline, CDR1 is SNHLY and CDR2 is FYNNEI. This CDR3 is CASSVVAVTDGYTF. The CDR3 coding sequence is TGTGCCAGCAGTGTGGTGGCTGTCACCGATGGCTACACCTTC.

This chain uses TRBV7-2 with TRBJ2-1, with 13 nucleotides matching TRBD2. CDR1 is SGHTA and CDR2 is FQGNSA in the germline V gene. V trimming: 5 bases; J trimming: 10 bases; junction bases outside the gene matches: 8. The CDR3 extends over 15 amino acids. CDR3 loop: CASSQEPGLAGEQFF. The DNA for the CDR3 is TGTGCCAGCAGCCAAGAGCCGGGACTAGCGGGGGAGCAGTTCTTC.

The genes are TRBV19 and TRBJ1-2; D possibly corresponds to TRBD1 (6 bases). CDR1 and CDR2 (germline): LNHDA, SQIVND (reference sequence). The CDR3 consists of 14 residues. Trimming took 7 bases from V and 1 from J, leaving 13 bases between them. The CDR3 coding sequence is TGTGCCAGTACGAGAGACAGGAGTAACTATGGCTACACCTTC. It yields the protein CASTRDRSNYGYTF.

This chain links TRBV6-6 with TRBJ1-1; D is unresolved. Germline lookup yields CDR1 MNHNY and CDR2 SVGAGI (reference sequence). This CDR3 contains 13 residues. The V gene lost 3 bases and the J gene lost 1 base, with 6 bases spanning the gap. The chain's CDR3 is CASSYRGNTEAFF. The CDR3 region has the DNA TGTGCCAGCAGTTATCGGGGGAACACTGAAGCTTTCTTT.

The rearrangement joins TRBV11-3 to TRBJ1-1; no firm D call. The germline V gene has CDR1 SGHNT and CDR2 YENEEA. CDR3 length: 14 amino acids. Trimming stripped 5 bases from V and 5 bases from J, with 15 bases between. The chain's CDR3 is CASSPRRGDTEAFF. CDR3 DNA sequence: TGTGCCAGCAGCCCCCGACGGGGAGATACTGAAGCTTTCTTT.

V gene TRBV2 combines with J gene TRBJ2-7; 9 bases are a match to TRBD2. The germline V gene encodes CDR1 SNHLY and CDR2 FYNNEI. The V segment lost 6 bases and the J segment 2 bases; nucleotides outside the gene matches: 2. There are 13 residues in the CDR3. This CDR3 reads CASSAGGPYEQYF. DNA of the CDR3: TGTGCCAGCAGCGCGGGAGGGCCCTACGAGCAGTACTTC.